Listed below are T cell receptor beta chains from one sample, sequenced in a study of pediatric ulcerative colitis. Data came from immunoSEQ multiplex PCR; TCRdb stores just in-frame clones and leaves some out. The sample consists of 37,000 or so clones, approximately 87% of them appearing once. The sample was blood. Receptors were obtained from a girl aged 10 to 17 with moderate ulcerative colitis. The CDR3 runs from the conserved cysteine through the conserved F or W. D genes are given only for firm matches. Only part of the rows carry a size: once, few, many, or a class if the clone is expanded.

v_call	clone_size	d_call	j_call	cdr3_aa	cdr3_nt
TRBV5-1	.	.	TRBJ1-6	CASSLKGQGSSPLHF	TGCGCCAGCAGCTTGAAGGGGCAGGGGAGTTCACCCCTCCACTTT
TRBV27	.	.	TRBJ2-7	CASSLAPPPYEQYF	TGTGCCAGCAGTTTAGCGCCCCCACCATACGAGCAGTACTTC
TRBV19	.	TRBD1	TRBJ2-3	CASIGAHRGLGDTQYF	TGTGCCAGTATTGGGGCGCACAGGGGGCTGGGAGATACGCAGTATTTT
TRBV18	.	TRBD1	TRBJ2-1	CASSHPDRGLGNEQFF	TGTGCCAGCTCACATCCGGACAGGGGGCTAGGCAATGAGCAGTTCTTC
TRBV10-3	once	TRBD2	TRBJ2-2	CAMATSVGELFF	TGTGCCATGGCTACTAGCGTCGGGGAGCTGTTTTTT
TRBV2	.	.	TRBJ1-2	CASRRESGGYTF	TGTGCCAGCAGGAGGGAGTCCGGAGGCTACACCTTC
TRBV2	.	.	TRBJ2-3	CASSRTASTDTQYF	TGTGCCAGCAGTAGGACAGCTAGCACAGATACGCAGTATTTT
TRBV28	.	.	TRBJ2-2	CASSFGIGELFF	TGTGCCAGCAGTTTCGGCATTGGGGAGCTGTTTTTT
TRBV5-4	medium-sized	.	TRBJ1-2	CASSLGDLSSVGYTF	TGTGCCAGCAGCTTAGGGGATCTCTCGTCGGTTGGCTACACCTTC
TRBV7-9	.	.	TRBJ2-7	CASSLFGGNEQYF	TGTGCCAGCAGCTTATTTGGGGGCAACGAGCAGTACTTC
TRBV5-1	.	.	TRBJ2-5	CASSLAEAETQYF	TGCGCCAGCAGCTTGGCGGAAGCAGAGACCCAGTACTTC
TRBV7-9	once	.	TRBJ1-5	CASSLFSDQPQHF	TGTGCCAGCAGCTTATTCTCTGATCAGCCCCAGCATTTT
TRBV6-5	.	TRBD1	TRBJ1-1	CASSGVRQGSPEAFF	TGTGCCAGCAGTGGGGTGAGACAGGGCTCGCCTGAAGCTTTCTTT
TRBV7-6	.	TRBD2	TRBJ2-3	CASSMTGGGTDTQYF	TGTGCCAGCAGCATGACGGGGGGGGGTACAGATACGCAGTATTTT
TRBV29-1	.	.	TRBJ1-1	CSVARGGAVGTEAFF	TGCAGCGTTGCACGCGGGGGCGCAGTAGGTACTGAAGCTTTCTTT
TRBV5-1	.	.	TRBJ2-1	CASSLAPGSNYNEQFF	TGCGCCAGCAGCTTGGCCCCCGGGAGTAACTACAATGAGCAGTTCTTC
TRBV6-5	.	.	TRBJ1-2	CASSYTDVAQYGYTF	TGTGCCAGCAGTTACACGGACGTGGCTCAATATGGCTACACCTTC
TRBV7-7	few	.	TRBJ1-4	CASSQRTTRNEKLFF	TGTGCCAGCAGCCAGAGGACAACCAGGAATGAAAAACTGTTTTTT
TRBV7-9	.	.	TRBJ2-2	CASSLMQPNTGELFF	TGTGCCAGCAGCTTAATGCAGCCGAACACCGGGGAGCTGTTTTTT
TRBV4-1	.	TRBD2	TRBJ2-1	CASSHNSGSSYNEQFF	TGCGCCAGCAGCCACAATAGCGGGAGCTCCTACAATGAGCAGTTCTTC
TRBV7-8	few	.	TRBJ2-3	CASSLADSKADTQYF	TGTGCCAGCAGCTTAGCCGACAGTAAGGCAGATACGCAGTATTTT
TRBV4-1	.	.	TRBJ2-7	CASSQDGATVSYEQYF	TGCGCCAGCAGCCAAGATGGGGCTACGGTATCCTACGAGCAGTACTTC
TRBV9	.	TRBD2	TRBJ2-1	CASSVTSGGFNEQFF	TGTGCCAGCAGCGTAACGAGCGGGGGCTTCAATGAGCAGTTCTTC
TRBV7-9	few	.	TRBJ1-2	CASSLDSPWGYGYTF	TGTGCCAGCAGCCTTGATTCGCCGTGGGGCTATGGCTACACCTTC
TRBV6-1	.	.	TRBJ2-3	CASSGGRGTDTQYF	TGTGCCAGCAGTGGAGGACGGGGCACAGATACGCAGTATTTT
TRBV5-5	.	.	TRBJ2-1	CASSLGGLDEQFF	TGTGCCAGCAGCTTGGGAGGGTTGGATGAGCAGTTCTTC